This TCR beta chain was observed in a study of T-cell memory formation after mild COVID-19. Across the whole study: TCR clusters largely stayed donor specific.

This CDR3 has 14 residues. Deletions cut 1 base from V and 8 bases from J, with 12 bases between. Germline V lookup: CDR1 MGHRA, CDR2 YSYEKL. Constant-segment primers served in 5'RACE that generated TCR alpha and TCR beta cDNA libraries bearing sample barcodes and UMIs. TCRdb redid the calling of the 5' RACE reads with MiXCR, one entry per CDR3 protein. Of about 270,000 distinct CDR3 sequences in the sample, roughly 15% were seen once. Whole-study results and caveats: Pre-infection memory carried some responding clones, suggesting that cross-reactive memory joined. Of the contracting clones, CD4+ ones lay mainly in CM and EM, and CD8+ ones in EMRA.

This clonotype was seen a few times. Its specificity is not known. Sequenced material: PBMCs or a T cell subset sorted from them (not recorded which). The sequence came from a man between 18 and 35 years old who had mild COVID-19 (a few samples of this study predate the infection). Cell type and time point are not known. The chain recombines TRBV4-1 with TRBJ2-1, with D perhaps given as TRBD1 or TRBD2 (5 bases each). CDR3 region: CASSQVPGPDEQFF. The CDR3 DNA follows: TGCGCCAGCAGCCAAGTGCCGGGGCCGGATGAGCAGTTCTTC.